The 2 T cell receptor beta chains below come from one sample, sequenced in a study of tumor-infiltrating lymphocytes in primary liver carcinoma. Germline DNA was extracted too, while blood RNA derived from unsorted whole blood. TCR beta cDNA was prepared out of roughly 490 ng total RNA by means of a constant-region primer. Nested multiplex PCR, run for three rounds with slightly modified ARM-PCR, yielded TCR beta libraries. The first two PCR rounds used TRBV1-TRBV30 forward primers with a C-beta reverse primer, nine to eleven cycles each. One entry per CDR3 protein, called by TCRdb with MiXCR from the multiplex PCR reads. The data contain around 330,000 distinct CDR3 sequences, 55% to 65% of them singletons. The sequencing sample was made of peripheral blood. The receptors shown here come from a man between 35 and 55 years old with primary liver carcinoma and hepatitis B virus infection.

A few counts support this clonotype. The chain joins TRBV28 to TRBJ1-2; no definite D call. The CDR3 loop spans 14 amino acids. Trimming took off 0 bases at V and 8 bases at J, with 13 bases between the two ends. The V gene's germline CDR1 is MDHEN and CDR2 SYDVKM. The CDR3, as DNA: TGTGCCAGCAGTTTATGGAGCGGGTCCGGCGGCTACACCTTC. Translating gives CASSLWSGSGGYTF.

Of note for this clonotype: The junction differs from germline at one of its ends, possibly a read error. The chain is built from TRBV7-8 and TRBJ1-1; 10 bases align to TRBD1. CDR3 length: 15 residues. Germline CDR1 is SGHVS and CDR2 is FQNEAQ. Written as DNA, the CDR3 is TGTGCCAGCAGCCCAGGGACAGGGGTGTTCACTGAAGCTTCCTTT. Residues: CASSPGTGVFTEASF.